The entry that follows covers one T cell receptor beta chain sequence. Sample-barcoded 5' priming and a J-beta primer mix drove a second PCR of about 6 to 12 cycles. One entry per CDR3 protein, called by TCRdb with MiXCR from the 5' RACE reads. In the table there are approximately 770,000 distinct CDR3 sequences, about three fifths of which are singletons. The data are from a study of blood T cells in healthy people across ages. The CDR3 loop spans 13 amino acids. V was cut by 5 bases and J by 1 base, with 10 bases left in between. CDR1 and CDR2 from the germline V gene are DFQATT and SNEGSKA (reference sequence).

Sequencing input: blood. This TCR derives from a man aged 25 to 40 in good health. This sequence joins TRBV20-1 and TRBJ2-3; the D call may be TRBD1 or TRBD2 (5 bases each). The CDR3 DNA follows: TGCAGTGCTTTCGTGGGGGGCACAGATACGCAGTATTTT. Translated: CSAFVGGTDTQYF.